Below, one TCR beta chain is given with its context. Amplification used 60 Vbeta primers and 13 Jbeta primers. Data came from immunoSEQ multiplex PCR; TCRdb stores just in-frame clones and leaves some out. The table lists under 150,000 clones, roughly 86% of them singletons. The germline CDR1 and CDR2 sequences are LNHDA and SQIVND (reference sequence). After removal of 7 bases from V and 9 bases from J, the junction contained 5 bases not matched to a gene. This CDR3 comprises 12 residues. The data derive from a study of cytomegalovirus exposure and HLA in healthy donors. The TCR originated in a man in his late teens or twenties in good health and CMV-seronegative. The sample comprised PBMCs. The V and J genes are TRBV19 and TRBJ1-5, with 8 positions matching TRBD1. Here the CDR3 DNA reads TGTGCCAGTACGGACAGGGTTCCGCCCCAGCATTTT. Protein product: CASTDRVPPQHF. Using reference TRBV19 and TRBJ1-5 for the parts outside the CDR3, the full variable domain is DGGITQSPKYLFRKEGQNVTLSCEQNLNHDAMYWYRQDPGQGLRLIYYSQIVNDFQKGDIAEGYSVSREKKESFPLTVTSAQKNPTAFYLCASTDRVPPQHFGDGTRLSIL.